A selection of T cell receptor beta chains follows, all from one sample in a study of blood T cell repertoires in COVID-19. TCRdb's copy holds only in-frame clones and misses some; the assay was immunoSEQ multiplex PCR. The sample carries around 46,000 clones, 80% to 90% recorded once. The sample taken for sequencing was peripheral blood. The receptors here all came from a man aged 35 to 55 with acute or convalescent COVID-19. Both conserved end residues are trimmed from each CDR3. A D gene is named only where the DNA matches it firmly. The size of a clone is reported for some rows only, either as once, few or many, or as a class for expanded clones.

J	size	D	V	CDR3
TRBJ1-4	.	.	TRBV5-1	ASERGWAISEKLF
TRBJ1-1	.	TRBD1	TRBV7-9	ASSRATGDRVVSPPEAF
TRBJ1-1	.	.	TRBV6-1	ASSEVQRGKEAF
TRBJ1-2	.	.	TRBV29-1	SAFPTGFNYGYT
TRBJ1-2	.	.	TRBV7-2	ASSLVSLTTPPGYT
TRBJ2-7	.	TRBD1	TRBV4-3	ASSRTRTGAYEQY
TRBJ1-1	.	.	TRBV5-1	ASSLPNTEAF
TRBJ2-6	.	.	TRBV19	ASSILTTYSGANVLT
TRBJ2-5	.	TRBD2	TRBV9	ASSVSHLAGQETQY
TRBJ2-1	.	TRBD1	TRBV5-1	ASSGGQGTYNEQF
TRBJ1-2	.	.	TRBV7-9	ASSNDRTQFFYGYT
TRBJ1-4	few	.	TRBV21-1	ASSIPGGGTNEKLF
TRBJ2-5	once	.	TRBV2	ASSERGETQY
TRBJ2-3	.	TRBD2	TRBV18	ASSQLAGATDTQY
TRBJ2-7	.	TRBD2	TRBV13	ASSSPAGTSGEYEQY
TRBJ1-3	many	.	TRBV30	AWSTGNTIY
TRBJ2-3	few	TRBD2	TRBV27	ASLLLARGGISTDTQY